The TCR beta chain described here comes from a study of untreated major depressive disorder. Study-wide results and caveats: Compared with controls, depressed patients showed more TRBV05-01 (Vbeta 5.1) usage in CD4+ T cells. The small study sample limits how generally findings apply.

Each depressed patient was matched pairwise with a non-depressed control on sex, age, current smoking status and body mass index. Using immunoSEQ multiplex PCR, the repertoire was profiled, and TCRdb retains in-frame clones only, with some absent. This table holds 15,000 to 20,000 clones, over 75% found once. About this clone: What it recognizes is unknown.

The V and J ends lost 0 bases and 1 base respectively, with 12 bases between them. In germline, CDR1 is SEHNR, CDR2 FQNEAQ (reference sequence). CDR3 length: 16 amino acids. Material for sequencing was CD4+ T cells from PBMCs. The chain carries TRBV7-9 and TRBJ1-1; weak D call: TRBD1 (5 bases). The TCR comes from a woman in her twenties or thirties in good health. This CDR3 is CASSLARGGRNTEAFF. As DNA, the CDR3 is TGTGCCAGCAGCTTAGCGCGGGGGGGACGGAACACTGAAGCTTTCTTT.